Sequencing of this T cell receptor beta chain was carried out in a study of cytomegalovirus exposure and HLA in healthy donors. PCR primers comprised 60 Vbeta and 13 Jbeta primers. Libraries were prepared by immunoSEQ multiplex PCR; TCRdb keeps only in-frame clonotypes and omits some of them. The table records over 150,000 clones, 70% to 85% of them present only once. V lost 1 base and J lost 2, with 12 bases in between. The CDR3 covers 15 residues. Germline V gene lookup returns CDR1 LGHNA and CDR2 YSLEER. The TCR sequence derives from a woman in her twenties or thirties in good health and CMV-seropositive. The chain couples TRBV4-3 to TRBJ2-7; a possible D gene is TRBD2 (5 bases). The sample was PBMCs. CDR3 sequence reads: CASSQGIFGAYEQYF. The CDR3 DNA reads as TGCGCCAGCAGCCAAGGTATTTTCGGGGCCTACGAGCAGTACTTC.